One and the same sample provided the 18 T cell receptor beta chains below, sequenced in a study of technical replicates of blood from several donors. Profiled with immunoSEQ multiplex PCR; TCRdb holds only in-frame clones, not every one. The sample has tens of thousands of clones; more than 85% are singletons. Specimen: PBMCs. These receptors came from a human donor in good health. Some clones in this sample may be carry-over from other donors' samples.

This sequence joins TRBV15 and TRBJ2-1; TRBD2 is a possible D gene (5 bases). Germline CDR1 and CDR2: LNHNV and YYDKDF (reference sequence). CDR3 length equals 16 residues. V lost 1 base and J 2 bases, leaving 12 bases between the germline ends. This chain's CDR3 is CATSRVPTTTYNEQFF. The CDR3 DNA is TGTGCCACCAGCAGAGTCCCGACTACGACCTACAATGAGCAGTTCTTC.

The rearrangement joins TRBV4-1 to TRBJ2-1, with 9 nucleotides matching TRBD2. V trimming: 3 bases; J trimming: 6 bases; junction bases outside the gene matches: 6. There are 15 residues in the CDR3. CDR1 MGHRA and CDR2 YSYEKL come from the germline V gene. CDR3 region: CASSQVAGVRNEQFF. DNA for the CDR3: TGCGCCAGCAGCCAGGTAGCGGGAGTCCGCAATGAGCAGTTCTTC.

This clone is deemed medium-sized. The same CDR3 is also encoded by other DNA sequences in this sample. This chain connects TRBV7-9 to TRBJ2-7, with D perhaps TRBD2 (6 bases). The CDR3 runs to 14 residues. Germline V gives CDR1 SEHNR, CDR2 FQNEAQ (reference sequence). V was trimmed by 5 bases and J by 2 bases, leaving 13 bases between them. CDR3 nucleotides: TGTGCCAGCAGCCCCCCGGGGGAGCCCTACGAGCAGTACTTC. Translation: CASSPPGEPYEQYF.

This clone was found a few times. The chain recombines TRBV2 with TRBJ2-1, with unresolved D. The CDR3 sequence is 16 residues long. Germline V gives CDR1 SNHLY, CDR2 FYNNEI. V gave up 3 bases and J gave up 2 bases, with 14 bases separating them. CDR3 sequence reads: CASSDPKTTAYNEQFF. CDR3 in DNA: TGTGCCAGCAGTGACCCTAAAACCACAGCCTACAATGAGCAGTTCTTC.

The genes are TRBV10-3 and TRBJ2-7; D remains ambiguous. V was trimmed by 5 bases and J by 4 bases, leaving 9 bases between them. The CDR3 sequence is 12 residues long. Germline V CDR1 and CDR2: ENHRY, SYGVKD. Here the CDR3 reads CAISQVQYEQYF. CDR3 DNA: TGTGCCATCAGTCAGGTCCAGTACGAGCAGTACTTC.

The CDR3 nucleotides are TGTGCCAGCAGTGCACAGATGCAGGGTTATGTCACTGAAGCTTTCTTT. Translated, it gives CASSAQMQGYVTEAFF. The genes are TRBV6-1 and TRBJ1-1, with a weak D call TRBD1 (5 bases). The V gene lost 4 bases and the J gene lost 4 bases, with 19 bases spanning the gap. The CDR3 loop spans 16 amino acids. From germline, CDR1 is MNHNS and CDR2 SASEGT.

The rearrangement joins TRBV5-1 to TRBJ2-1, with 7 bases fitting TRBD2. The CDR3 is 14 residues long. Germline V gene lookup returns CDR1 SGHRS and CDR2 YFSETQ. J gave up 7 bases and V 4 bases, and 8 bases lay outside the gene matches. CDR3 protein: CASSESGIWNEQFF. CDR3 DNA: TGCGCCAGCAGCGAGAGCGGGATATGGAATGAGCAGTTCTTC.

The V gene is TRBV15, the J gene TRBJ2-2; 7 bases fit TRBD1. Germline CDR1 reads LNHNV; CDR2 reads YYDKDF (reference sequence). This CDR3 is 16 amino acids long. V dropped 0 bases and J dropped 4; count of bases not matched to a gene: 5. The chain's CDR3 is CATSREGRGITGELFF. CDR3 bases: TGTGCCACCAGCAGAGAAGGCAGGGGGATCACCGGGGAGCTGTTTTTT.

This clone was counted between two and nine times. This chain joins TRBV15 and TRBJ2-1; D ambiguous. V shed 4 bases and J shed 10 bases, with 14 bases lying between them. Germline CDR1 LNHNV, CDR2 YYDKDF (reference sequence). This CDR3 has 13 amino acids. CDR3 amino acids: CATSNNPTVEQFF. CDR3 coding DNA: TGTGCCACCAGCAACAATCCAACAGTCGAGCAGTTCTTC.

The genes are TRBV27 and TRBJ1-1, with a possible D match to TRBD1 (5 bases). V was pared by 5 bases and J by 4 bases, with 17 bases between. Germline CDR1 MNHEY, CDR2 SMNVEV (reference sequence). This CDR3 has 15 amino acids. CDR3 in DNA: TGTGCCAGCAGTATGCTTAAGGGGTACCCCACTGAAGCTTTCTTT. Its translation: CASSMLKGYPTEAFF.

This chain connects TRBV7-6 to TRBJ2-1; 12 nucleotides align to TRBD2. Germline V lookup: CDR1 SGHVS, CDR2 FNYEAQ. The V segment lost 5 bases and the J segment 5 bases; nucleotides outside the gene matches: 7. The CDR3 is 16 amino acids. Here the CDR3 DNA reads TGTGCCAGCAGCGAGGATCTAGCGGGGGGGAACAATGAGCAGTTCTTC. Its translation is CASSEDLAGGNNEQFF.

The genes are TRBV5-1 and TRBJ2-7; TRBD2 might be the D (5 bases). The ends were cut back, 4 bases at V and 0 bases at J, with 8 bases in the middle. The CDR3 length is 13 residues. Germline V lookup: CDR1 SGHRS, CDR2 YFSETQ. CDR3 region: CASSPEVSYEQYF. As DNA, the CDR3 is TGCGCCAGCAGCCCGGAGGTCTCCTACGAGCAGTACTTC.

This clone was found once. V usage is TRBV14 and J usage is TRBJ1-1; TRBD1 might be the D (5 bases). The CDR3 extends over 16 amino acids. In germline, CDR1 is SGHDN, CDR2 FVKESK. Trimming left V 1 base short and J 0 bases short, with 12 bases between. The CDR3 DNA follows: TGTGCCAGCAGCCAAGTAACAGGTTTGATGAACACTGAAGCTTTCTTT. Encoded protein: CASSQVTGLMNTEAFF.

The rearrangement links TRBV10-1 to TRBJ1-5; the match to TRBD1 covers 7 bases. This CDR3 is built from 15 residues. V was clipped by 6 bases and J by 1 base; unmatched bases: 6. The germline gives CDR1 WNHNN, CDR2 SYGVQD (reference sequence). This CDR3 reads CASRTGRESNQPQHF. CDR3 coding DNA: TGCGCCAGCAGGACAGGGCGAGAGAGCAATCAGCCCCAGCATTTT.

The J gene is TRBJ1-4, the V gene TRBV18; a possible D gene is TRBD1 (5 bases). The V gene lost 3 bases and the J gene lost 5 bases, with 10 bases spanning the gap. Germline V gives CDR1 KGHSH, CDR2 LQKENI. This CDR3 spans 14 amino acids. The CDR3 nucleotides are TGTGCCAGCTCACCGTCAGGGATGAATGAAAAACTGTTTTTT. Protein sequence: CASSPSGMNEKLFF.

The chain recombines TRBV5-1 with TRBJ2-7; 7 nucleotides line up with TRBD1. V was clipped by 4 bases and J by 0 bases; unmatched bases: 4. The germline gives CDR1 SGHRS, CDR2 YFSETQ. The CDR3 is 14 residues long. CDR3 DNA sequence: TGCGCCAGCAGCAGACAGGGTACCTCCTACGAGCAGTACTTC. This translates into CASSRQGTSYEQYF.

The V gene is TRBV11-2, the J gene TRBJ1-2, with D perhaps matching TRBD1 (5 bases). The CDR3 runs to 13 residues. Trimming took off 4 bases at V and 3 bases at J, with 9 bases between the two ends. Germline-derived CDR1 and CDR2 are SGHAT and FQNNGV. The CDR3 coding sequence is TGTGCCAGCAGCTCCCTGGGGCACTATGGCTACACCTTC. It codes for CASSSLGHYGYTF.

The chain is built from TRBV2 and TRBJ2-7; tentatively, D is TRBD1 (8 bases). This CDR3 is 18 amino acids long. The V and J ends lost 8 bases and 4 bases respectively, with 30 bases between them. CDR1 and CDR2 from the germline V gene are SNHLY and FYNNEI. CDR3 residues: CASLKRGGPGQGAYEQYF. CDR3 in DNA: TGTGCCAGCTTAAAAAGGGGGGGACCCGGCCAGGGGGCGTACGAGCAGTACTTC.